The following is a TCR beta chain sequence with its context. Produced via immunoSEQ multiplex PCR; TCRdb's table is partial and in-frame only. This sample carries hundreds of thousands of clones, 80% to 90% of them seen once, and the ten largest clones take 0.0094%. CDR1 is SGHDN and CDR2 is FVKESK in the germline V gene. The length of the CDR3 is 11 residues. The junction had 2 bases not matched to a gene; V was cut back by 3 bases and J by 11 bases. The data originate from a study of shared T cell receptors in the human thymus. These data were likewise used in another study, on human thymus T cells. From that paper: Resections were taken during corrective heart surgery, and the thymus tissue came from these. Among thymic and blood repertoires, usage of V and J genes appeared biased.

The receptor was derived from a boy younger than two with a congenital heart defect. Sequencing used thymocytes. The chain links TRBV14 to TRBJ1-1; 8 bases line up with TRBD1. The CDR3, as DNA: TGTGCCAGCAGCCACCAGGGGGCCGCTTTCTTT. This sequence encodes CASSHQGAAFF.